The 28 T cell receptor beta chains given below trace back to one sample, sequenced in a study of beta chain features in type 1 diabetes. Investigators reverse transcribed all isolated RNA, so they sequenced expressed TCRB transcripts. Sequencing was performed with immunoSEQ multiplex PCR; in TCRdb, only in-frame clones are kept and a portion is missing. The table has about 320,000 clones, 14% seen once. Sequenced sample: central memory CD4+ T cells from blood. The receptor source for this set is a man aged 25-45 years in good health.

A few counts support this clone. The chain couples TRBV18 to TRBJ2-5; TRBD2 aligns across 13 bases. The V gene's germline CDR1 is KGHSH and CDR2 LQKENI. The CDR3 consists of 17 residues. V lost 3 bases and J lost 0; bases outside the gene matches: 4. DNA for the CDR3: TGTGCCAGCTCACCCCGACTAGCGGGGGGAAACCAAGAGACCCAGTACTTC. Translated, it gives CASSPRLAGGNQETQYF. The full variable domain, with the rest looked up from reference TRBV18 and TRBJ2-5, is NAGVMQNPRHLVRRRGQEARLRCSPMKGHSHVYWYRQLPEEGLKFMVYLQKENIIDESGMPKERFSAEFPKEGPSILRIQQVVRGDSAAYFCASSPRLAGGNQETQYFGPGTRLLVL.

This clone was detected ten times or more. This rearrangement joins TRBV10-3 to TRBJ2-7; D unclear. The V gene's germline CDR1 is ENHRY and CDR2 SYGVKD. The CDR3 runs 11 residues. CDR3 bases: TGTGCCATCAGTGATGGTAACTCTCCCACGGTC. It translates to CAISDGNSPTV.

The chain employs TRBV7-2 and TRBJ2-2; the D is unclear. Trimming took off 5 bases at V and 0 bases at J, with 13 bases between the two ends. The CDR3 is made up of 16 amino acids. Germline V gene lookup returns CDR1 SGHTA and CDR2 FQGNSA. CDR3 coding DNA: TGTGCCAGCAGCCCCCACGGGCCTACGAACACCGGGGAGCTGTTTTTT. As protein: CASSPHGPTNTGELFF.

This chain connects TRBV7-2 to TRBJ2-1; D is uncertain. This CDR3 has 16 amino acids. CDR1 is SGHTA, CDR2 FQGNSA, per germline. The V end lost 5 bases, the J end lost 2 bases, and 16 bases lay between the germline ends. CDR3 amino acids: CASSRNNDDAYNEQFF. The CDR3 bases are TGTGCCAGCAGCCGTAACAACGATGACGCCTACAATGAGCAGTTCTTC.

The genes are TRBV5-4 and TRBJ2-3; 11 bases are a match to TRBD2. The CDR3 covers 16 residues. Losses at the gene ends were 3 bases for V and 3 bases for J; bases not matched to a gene: 6. Germline V gives CDR1 SGHNT, CDR2 YYREEE (reference sequence). CDR3 region: CASSYWLAGGTDTQYF. The CDR3 DNA reads as TGTGCCAGCAGCTATTGGCTAGCGGGGGGAACAGATACGCAGTATTTT.

The gene calls are TRBV7-2 and TRBJ2-2, with 11 bases fitting TRBD2. After removal of 3 bases from V and 4 bases from J, the junction contained 10 bases not matched to a gene. The CDR3 has 18 amino acids. Germline-derived CDR1 and CDR2 are SGHTA and FQGNSA. Here the CDR3 reads CASSFGTSGSWGTGELFF. CDR3 nucleotides: TGTGCCAGCAGCTTTGGAACTAGCGGGAGTTGGGGCACCGGGGAGCTGTTTTTT.

This clone has just a few counts. The V call is TRBV5-6, the J call TRBJ1-5; 7 nucleotides align to TRBD1. The CDR3 runs 15 residues. Per the germline V gene, CDR1 is SGHDT and CDR2 is YYEEEE. Trimming cost V 2 bases and J 6 bases; bases outside gene matches: 8. This chain's CDR3 is CASSLLRGRGQPQHF. CDR3 coding DNA: TGTGCCAGCAGCTTACTGAGGGGGCGCGGTCAGCCCCAGCATTTT.

This clone was seen only a few times. The CDR3 DNA is TGTGCCAGCCGAACTCGGGAGTTCTACGAGCAGTACTTC. This gives the protein CASRTREFYEQYF. The chain recombines TRBV18 with TRBJ2-5, with TRBD2 as a possible D gene (6 bases). The J call could be wrong; TRBJ2-7 is a better fit for the DNA end. Germline lookup yields CDR1 KGHSH and CDR2 LQKENI. The CDR3 length is 13 residues.

The chain is built from TRBV30 and TRBJ1-3; possibly TRBD1 for D (5 bases). Germline CDR1 is GTSNPN and CDR2 is SVGIG (reference sequence). V was shortened by 2 bases and J by 2 bases, with 7 bases between the two germline ends. This CDR3 region has 13 residues. The CDR3 loop is CAWSSGPGNTIYF. DNA of the CDR3: TGTGCCTGGAGTTCAGGGCCTGGAAACACCATATATTTT.

The table lists this clone with many counts. The rearrangement joins TRBV15 to TRBJ2-1; TRBD1 agrees at 10 bases. Germline trimming cut 4 bases from V and 2 bases from J; bases unmatched to any gene: 14. CDR1 and CDR2 (germline): LNHNV, YYDKDF (reference sequence). The CDR3 runs 19 residues. The CDR3 DNA follows: TGTGCCACCAGCATAAACCGGGACAGGGGTCCGGAAACCTACAATGAGCAGTTCTTC. Amino acid sequence: CATSINRDRGPETYNEQFF.

The table lists this clone with a few counts. The chain is built from TRBV30 and TRBJ2-1, with D perhaps matching TRBD2 (5 bases). V lost 1 base to trimming and J lost 9 bases, with 7 bases between them. The CDR3 spans 11 residues. Per the germline V gene, CDR1 is GTSNPN and CDR2 is SVGIG (reference sequence). DNA of the CDR3: TGTGCCTGGAGTGGGAGGACTGAGCAGTTCTTC. As protein: CAWSGRTEQFF. The complete variable domain, with remaining parts taken from reference TRBV30 and TRBJ2-1, reads SQTIHQWPATLVQPVGSPLSLECTVEGTSNPNLYWYRQAAGRGLQLLFYSVGIGQISSEVPQNLSASRPQDRQFILSSKKLLLSDSGFYLCAWSGRTEQFFGPGTRLTVL.

This clone was observed a handful of times. The chain employs TRBV7-8 and TRBJ1-2; D gene ambiguous. CDR3 length equals 13 residues. V was pared by 5 bases and J by 7 bases, with 14 bases between. Germline V gene lookup returns CDR1 SGHVS and CDR2 FQNEAQ. The CDR3 DNA sequence: TGTGCCAGCAGCCCGGTCCGGATGAGTGGCTACACCTTC. It encodes CASSPVRMSGYTF.

The rearrangement joins TRBV2 to TRBJ2-7; a possible D gene is TRBD2 (6 bases). The CDR3 runs to 13 residues. V was clipped by 2 bases and J by 6 bases, with 11 bases between them. Per germline, CDR1 SNHLY and CDR2 FYNNEI. The CDR3 loop is CASSESLASEQYV. The CDR3 bases are TGTGCCAGCAGTGAATCACTAGCTAGCGAGCAGTACGTC.

The chain joins TRBV28 to TRBJ2-1; TRBD1 is a possible D gene (5 bases). V was cut by 5 bases and J by 10 bases, with 15 bases left in between. CDR1 is MDHEN, CDR2 SYDVKM, per germline. The CDR3 spans 13 residues. The CDR3 spells CASSRGFYGEQFF. The CDR3 bases are TGTGCCAGCAGTAGGGGTTTCTACGGCGAGCAGTTCTTC.

The V call is TRBV30, the J call TRBJ1-5; 9 bases are a match to TRBD1. This CDR3 is built from 14 residues. The V and J ends lost 6 bases and 6 bases, in that order; junction bases with no gene match: 9. Germline V CDR1 and CDR2: GTSNPN, SVGIG (reference sequence). CDR3 residues: CACYRDREVQPQHF. The CDR3 DNA reads as TGTGCCTGTTACCGGGACAGGGAGGTTCAGCCCCAGCATTTT.

J is TRBJ1-2 and V is TRBV30; TRBD1 is a possible D gene (6 bases). The CDR3 covers 12 residues. Germline V gives CDR1 GTSNPN, CDR2 SVGIG (reference sequence). Trimming stripped 5 bases from V and 5 bases from J, with 12 bases between. CDR3 region: CAWQAGEYGYTF. The CDR3 DNA reads TGTGCCTGGCAGGCAGGGGAATATGGCTACACCTTC. Looking up the rest from reference TRBV30 and TRBJ1-2 gives the full variable domain: SQTIHQWPATLVQPVGSPLSLECTVEGTSNPNLYWYRQAAGRGLQLLFYSVGIGQISSEVPQNLSASRPQDRQFILSSKKLLLSDSGFYLCAWQAGEYGYTFGSGTRLTVV.

This clone was observed at least ten times. The sample has other DNA sequences that encode this CDR3 too. The V call is TRBV2, the J call TRBJ1-1; D is unclear. CDR3 length: 13 residues. Germline assignment: CDR1 SNHLY and CDR2 FYNNEI. Trimming removed 2 bases at V and 1 base at J, with 5 bases between. Here the CDR3 reads CASSELENTEAFF. CDR3 bases: TGTGCCAGCAGTGAACTTGAGAACACTGAAGCTTTCTTT.

In its sample, this clone was seen a few times. The chain carries TRBV7-2 and TRBJ2-7, with 14 bases matching TRBD2. CDR3 length: 19 amino acids. The germline V gene has CDR1 SGHTA and CDR2 FQGNSA. The V segment lost 4 bases and the J segment 4 bases; nucleotides outside the gene matches: 15. This CDR3 is CASSSSEPGLAGVGYEQYV. CDR3 sequence (DNA): TGTGCCAGCAGCTCGAGCGAACCGGGACTAGCGGGAGTAGGGTACGAGCAGTACGTC.

There are a few counts of this clone. This chain links TRBV7-2 with TRBJ2-7; D unclear. Germline V gene lookup returns CDR1 SGHTA and CDR2 FQGNSA. V was clipped by 1 base and J by 4 bases, with 8 bases between them. This CDR3 spans 13 amino acids. CDR3 protein: CASSLGVLYEQYF. In nucleotides, the CDR3 is TGTGCCAGCAGCTTAGGAGTTCTATACGAGCAGTACTTC.

The CDR3: CASSLSTGSATEAFF. In nucleotides, the CDR3 is TGTGCCAGCAGCCTTTCGACAGGGAGCGCCACTGAAGCTTTCTTT. The chain has TRBV7-2 and TRBJ1-1, with 7 bases aligning to TRBD1. The CDR3 has 15 residues. The V gene's germline CDR1 is SGHTA and CDR2 FQGNSA. V was clipped by 5 bases and J by 4 bases; unmatched bases: 10.

The V and J genes are TRBV7-9 and TRBJ2-1; TRBD2 aligns across 7 bases. V gave up 0 bases and J gave up 0 bases; unmatched junction bases: 2. The germline V gene encodes CDR1 SEHNR and CDR2 FQNEAQ (reference sequence). The CDR3 runs to 16 residues. This CDR3 is CASSLAGTISYNEQFF. In DNA, the CDR3 is TGTGCCAGCAGCTTAGCTGGGACTATCTCCTACAATGAGCAGTTCTTC.

CDR3 loop: CASTRGASGSGSNEQFF. CDR3 in DNA: TGTGCCAGCACCCGGGGGGCTAGCGGGAGTGGGAGCAATGAGCAGTTCTTC. The V gene is TRBV5-4, the J gene TRBJ2-1; 10 bases agree with TRBD2. The CDR3 sequence is 17 residues long. V lost 6 bases, J lost 6 bases, and 15 bases stayed unmatched. Germline V gene data show CDR1 as SGHNT and CDR2 as YYREEE (reference sequence).

This chain links TRBV6-6 with TRBJ2-7; 9 nucleotides agree with TRBD2. Trimming took 2 bases from V and 7 from J; bases not matched to a gene: 0. Germline loops: CDR1 MNHNY, CDR2 SVGAGI (reference sequence). The CDR3 covers 12 residues. CDR3 bases: TGTGCCAGCAGTTACGCGGGGGGGGAGCAGTACTTC. Its protein product is CASSYAGGEQYF.

V usage is TRBV2 and J usage is TRBJ2-3; the D gene is possibly TRBD2 (5 bases). CDR1 and CDR2 from the germline V gene are SNHLY and FYNNEI. V was trimmed by 7 bases and J by 0 bases, leaving 11 bases between them. The CDR3 length is 14 residues. CDR3 coding DNA: TGTGCCAGCAAACGGGATAGGAGCACAGATACGCAGTATTTT. This sequence encodes CASKRDRSTDTQYF.

The chain combines TRBV6-5 with TRBJ1-1; the match to TRBD1 covers 9 bases. The CDR3 totals 12 residues. V lost 6 bases to trimming and J lost 9 bases; unmatched junction nucleotides: 5. The germline CDR1 and CDR2 sequences are MNHEY and SVGAGI. The CDR3 bases are TGTGCCAGCAGGACAGGGGGTAAACAAGCTTTCTTT. Encoded protein: CASRTGGKQAFF.

This clone turned up a few times. The chain has TRBV19 and TRBJ1-4; the D is unclear. This CDR3 spans 16 amino acids. V was pared by 3 bases and J by 1 base, with 12 bases between. Germline V gene data show CDR1 as LNHDA and CDR2 as SQIVND (reference sequence). The CDR3, as DNA: TGTGCCAGTAGTATGGGCAGGAGGATAACTAATGAAAAACTGTTTTTT. Encoded protein: CASSMGRRITNEKLFF.

V usage is TRBV27 and J usage is TRBJ1-6; no clear D. V lost 5 bases to trimming and J lost 2 bases, with 10 bases between them. Germline CDR1 is MNHEY and CDR2 is SMNVEV (reference sequence). The CDR3 runs 15 residues. The CDR3 bases are TGTGCCAGCAGTGCGCCGGGAACCTATAATTCACCCCTCCACTTT. This gives the protein CASSAPGTYNSPLHF.

The sample holds a few counts of this clone. The V call is TRBV29-1, the J call TRBJ2-3; D is uncertain. Germline V gives CDR1 SQVTM, CDR2 ANQGSEA. V was cut by 4 bases and J by 4 bases, with 21 bases left in between. This CDR3 region has 16 residues. The CDR3 reads CSVGFLVASLSDTQYF. The CDR3 DNA reads TGCAGCGTTGGGTTCCTAGTGGCGAGTTTGTCAGATACGCAGTATTTT.